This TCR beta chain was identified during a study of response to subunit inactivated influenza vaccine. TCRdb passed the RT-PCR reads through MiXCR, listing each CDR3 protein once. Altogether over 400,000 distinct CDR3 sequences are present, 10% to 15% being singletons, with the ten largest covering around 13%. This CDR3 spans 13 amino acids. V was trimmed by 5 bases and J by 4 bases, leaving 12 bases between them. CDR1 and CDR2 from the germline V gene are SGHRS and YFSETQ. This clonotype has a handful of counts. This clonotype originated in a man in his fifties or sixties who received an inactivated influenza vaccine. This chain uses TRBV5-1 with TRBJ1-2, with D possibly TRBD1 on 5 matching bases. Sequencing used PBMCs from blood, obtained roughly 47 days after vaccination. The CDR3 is CASSEDRPYGYTF. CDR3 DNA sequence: TGCGCCAGCAGTGAAGACAGACCCTATGGCTACACCTTC.